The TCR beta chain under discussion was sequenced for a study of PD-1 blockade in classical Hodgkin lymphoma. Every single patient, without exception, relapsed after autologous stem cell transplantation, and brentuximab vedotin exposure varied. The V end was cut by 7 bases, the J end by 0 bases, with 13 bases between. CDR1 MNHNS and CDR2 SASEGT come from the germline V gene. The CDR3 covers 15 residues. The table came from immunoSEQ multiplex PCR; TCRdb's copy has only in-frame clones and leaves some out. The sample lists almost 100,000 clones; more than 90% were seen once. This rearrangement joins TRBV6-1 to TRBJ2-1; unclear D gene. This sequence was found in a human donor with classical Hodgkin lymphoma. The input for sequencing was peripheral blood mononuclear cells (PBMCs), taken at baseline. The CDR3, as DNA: TGTGCCAGCAACCTCGACCCGAGCTCCTACAATGAGCAGTTCTTC. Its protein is CASNLDPSSYNEQFF.